A single sample gave rise to the 24 T cell receptor beta chains below, sequenced in a study of T cell repertoires in cytomegalovirus infection. TCRdb recomputed calls from the reads with MiXCR, one row per CDR3 protein. The table shows hundreds of thousands of distinct CDR3 sequences, with approximately 10% occurring only once. Material: PBMCs. The receptor source for this set is a human donor in good health (CMV status not recorded). Some clones in this sample may be carry-over from other donors' samples.

The rearrangement joins TRBV6-5 to TRBJ2-5, with 9 bases aligning to TRBD1. Germline assignment: CDR1 MNHEY and CDR2 SVGAGI. The CDR3 loop spans 15 amino acids. V lost 6 bases to trimming and J lost 4 bases; unmatched junction nucleotides: 9. The CDR3 bases are TGTGCCAGCAGCCCCGGACAGGGGATGAGAGAGACCCAGTACTTC. It yields the protein CASSPGQGMRETQYF.

This clonotype has only a few counts. The chain uses TRBV20-1 and TRBJ1-1; tentatively, D is TRBD1 (5 bases). V lost 3 bases and J lost 8, with 16 bases in between. Germline CDR1 and CDR2: DFQATT and SNEGSKA (reference sequence). The CDR3 runs 13 residues. CDR3: CSASSTTGSEAFF. The CDR3 DNA follows: TGCAGTGCTAGTTCCACTACAGGCTCCGAAGCTTTCTTT.

The chain recombines TRBV20-1 with TRBJ2-7, with TRBD2 matching over 8 bases. With V trimmed by 3 bases and J by 4 bases, 11 bases remained unmatched. CDR3 length equals 15 residues. Germline CDR1 reads DFQATT; CDR2 reads SNEGSKA (reference sequence). The CDR3 bases are TGCAGTGCTAGTCCCCTGACGGGCGGGGGGTACGAGCAGTACTTC. This encodes CSASPLTGGGYEQYF.

V and J are TRBV7-8 and TRBJ1-1, with D perhaps TRBD1 (5 bases). V was shortened by 5 bases and J by 3 bases, with 19 bases between the two germline ends. The CDR3 is 16 amino acids. CDR1 and CDR2 (germline): SGHVS, FQNEAQ. The CDR3: CASSHAEGVMDTEAFF. CDR3 in DNA: TGTGCCAGCAGCCACGCGGAAGGGGTCATGGACACTGAAGCTTTCTTT.

This clonotype was detected ten times or more. The chain carries TRBV7-2 and TRBJ2-2, with 9 bases lining up with TRBD2. Germline V gene data show CDR1 as SGHTA and CDR2 as FQGNSA. V lost 5 bases to trimming and J lost 3 bases; unmatched junction nucleotides: 7. The CDR3 length is 16 residues. In DNA form, the CDR3 reads TGTGCCAGCAGCCAACGAGCGGGGGGTCACACCGGGGAGCTGTTTTTT. It translates to CASSQRAGGHTGELFF. Filled out from reference TRBV7-2 and TRBJ2-2, the complete variable domain reads GAGVSQSPSNKVTEKGKDVELRCDPISGHTALYWYRQSLGQGLEFLIYFQGNSAPDKSGLPSDRFSAERTGGSVSTLTIQRTQQEDSAVYLCASSQRAGGHTGELFFGEGSRLTVL.

This clonotype was detected ten times or more. V and J are TRBV7-9 and TRBJ2-7; a weak D match, TRBD1 (5 bases). V was trimmed by 4 bases and J by 2 bases, leaving 12 bases between them. The germline gives CDR1 SEHNR, CDR2 FQNEAQ (reference sequence). The CDR3 runs to 14 residues. CDR3 nucleotide sequence: TGTGCCAGCAGCTCTACGGACAAGACCTACGAGCAGTACGTC. The encoded protein is CASSSTDKTYEQYV.

The sample holds many counts of this clonotype. The V gene is TRBV6-2 or TRBV6-3, the J gene TRBJ2-1, with TRBD1 matching 7 bases. CDR3 size: 13 residues. After removal of 4 bases from V and 4 bases from J, the junction contained 1 base not matched to a gene. The germline V gene has CDR1 MNHEY and CDR2 SVGEGT. Written as DNA, the CDR3 is TGTGCCAGCAGTTTACAGGGGTACAATGAGCAGTTCTTC. Translation gives CASSLQGYNEQFF.

The sample holds many counts of this clonotype. The rearrangement uses TRBV29-1 and TRBJ2-5; D perhaps matches TRBD2 (5 bases). The CDR3 spans 12 residues. V dropped 4 bases and J dropped 2 bases, with 8 bases sitting between them. Germline assignment: CDR1 SQVTM and CDR2 ANQGSEA. The CDR3 DNA reads TGCAGCGTTGTTCGGGGACAAGAGACCCAGTACTTC. It specifies CSVVRGQETQYF.

In this sample, this clonotype turned up many times. The CDR3 nucleotides read TGCAGCGTGACTGGGGACAGGGGCTATGGCTACACCTTC. It is translated as CSVTGDRGYGYTF. The chain uses TRBV29-1 and TRBJ1-2; 10 nucleotides align to TRBD1. Trimming took 6 bases from V and 4 from J; bases not matched to a gene: 5. CDR1 and CDR2 from the germline V gene are SQVTM and ANQGSEA. This CDR3 comprises 13 residues.

This clonotype has at least ten counts. The chain combines TRBV7-2 with TRBJ1-1; TRBD1 matches at 10 bases. The CDR3 spans 16 residues. Unmatched junction bases numbered 7, after V lost 3 bases and J lost 3 bases. Germline assignment: CDR1 SGHTA and CDR2 FQGNSA. In DNA, the CDR3 is TGTGCCAGCAGCTTCGACAGGGGGCGGGCGGACACTGAAGCTTTCTTT. The encoded protein is CASSFDRGRADTEAFF.

V gene TRBV14 combines with J gene TRBJ2-2; D uncertain. The CDR3 is made up of 13 amino acids. V was clipped by 7 bases and J by 7 bases, with 13 bases between them. Germline values: CDR1 SGHDN, CDR2 FVKESK. The DNA for the CDR3 is TGTGCCAGCACCCGGCGGTGGAACGGGGAGCTGTTTTTT. This codes for CASTRRWNGELFF. The complete variable domain, with remaining parts taken from reference TRBV14 and TRBJ2-2, reads EAGVTQFPSHSVIEKGQTVTLRCDPISGHDNLYWYRRVMGKEIKFLLHFVKESKQDESGMPNNRFLAERTGGTYSTLKVQPAELEDSGVYFCASTRRWNGELFFGEGSRLTVL.

This clonotype was observed at least ten times. The gene calls are TRBV18 and TRBJ1-4; maybe TRBD1 (5 bases). Germline V gene sequence: CDR1 KGHSH, CDR2 LQKENI. Trimming cost V 4 bases and J 5 bases, with 14 bases left between them. The CDR3 contains 15 residues. The CDR3 region has the DNA TGTGCCAGCTCACGAAACACAGGCCTCAATGAAAAACTGTTTTTT. Its protein product is CASSRNTGLNEKLFF. Full variable domain (missing parts from reference TRBV18 and TRBJ1-4): NAGVMQNPRHLVRRRGQEARLRCSPMKGHSHVYWYRQLPEEGLKFMVYLQKENIIDESGMPKERFSAEFPKEGPSILRIQQVVRGDSAAYFCASSRNTGLNEKLFFGSGTQLSVL.

This clonotype was seen repeatedly, ten times or more. The gene calls are TRBV7-2 and TRBJ2-1, with 16 bases that match TRBD2. Germline loops: CDR1 SGHTA, CDR2 FQGNSA. The CDR3 has 15 residues. V dropped 5 bases and J dropped 10; count of bases not matched to a gene: 5. The CDR3 is CASSPGLAGGPEQFF. The CDR3 DNA reads TGTGCCAGCAGCCCGGGACTAGCGGGGGGGCCGGAGCAGTTCTTC.

This clonotype appeared many times. This rearrangement joins TRBV7-6 to TRBJ2-2; D unresolved. Germline assignment: CDR1 SGHVS and CDR2 FNYEAQ. V lost 1 base, J lost 6 bases, and 9 bases lay in between. The CDR3 sequence is 14 residues long. The CDR3 is CASSLVSAAGELFF. The CDR3, as DNA: TGTGCCAGCAGCTTAGTGTCGGCTGCCGGGGAGCTGTTTTTT.

In this sample, this clonotype turned up many times. The chain carries TRBV5-6 and TRBJ2-3; 9 bases agree with TRBD1. V gave up 3 bases and J gave up 2 bases; unmatched junction bases: 1. This CDR3 comprises 14 residues. Per the germline V gene, CDR1 is SGHDT and CDR2 is YYEEEE. CDR3 region: CASSWDRDTDTQYF. CDR3 bases: TGTGCCAGCAGCTGGGACAGGGACACAGATACGCAGTATTTT.

The table lists this clonotype with many counts. The chain is built from TRBV12-3 or TRBV12-4 and TRBJ1-5; no definite D call. The CDR3 has 15 amino acids. Trimming stripped 2 bases from V and 4 bases from J, with 12 bases between. In DNA form, the CDR3 reads TGTGCCAGCAGTTTACGCGGGTATGGAAATCAGCCCCAGCATTTT. The encoded protein is CASSLRGYGNQPQHF.

Remarks on this clonotype: The junction does not match germline at one end; this may be a read error. The chain uses TRBV11-3 and TRBJ2-2, with D perhaps given as TRBD1 or TRBD2 (5 bases each). This CDR3 is 16 amino acids long. The germline gives CDR1 SGHNT, CDR2 YENEEA. Here the CDR3 reads CASSLRFGAGPGEQFF. As DNA, the CDR3 is TGTGCCAGCAGCTTGAGGTTTGGGGCCGGCCCCGGGGAGCAGTTTTTT.

This clonotype occurred many times. This chain links TRBV10-2 with TRBJ1-1; TRBD1 aligns across 9 bases. This CDR3 has 16 amino acids. Trimming removed 0 bases from V and 5 bases from J; junction bases left unmatched: 7. CDR1 and CDR2 from the germline V gene are WSHSY and SAAADI. CDR3 region: CASSESFVTGGTEAFF. The CDR3 region has the DNA TGCGCCAGCAGTGAGTCGTTTGTGACAGGGGGAACTGAAGCTTTCTTT.

This clonotype was counted many times. The chain recombines TRBV7-9 with TRBJ2-7; possibly TRBD1 for D (6 bases). This CDR3 region has 12 residues. CDR1 and CDR2 (germline): SEHNR, FQNEAQ (reference sequence). V dropped 5 bases and J dropped 4 bases, with 9 bases sitting between them. This CDR3 is CASSLQGYEQYF. DNA for the CDR3: TGTGCCAGCAGCCTGCAGGGGTACGAGCAGTACTTC.

At least ten counts were recorded for this clonotype. In DNA, the CDR3 is TGCAGCGCCGGGACTTTACGGGAGACCCAGTACTTC. Translation: CSAGTLRETQYF. V is TRBV29-1 and J is TRBJ2-5, with D perhaps matching TRBD2 (6 bases). The CDR3 spans 12 residues. V was cut by 7 bases and J by 5 bases, with 14 bases left in between. CDR1 SQVTM and CDR2 ANQGSEA come from the germline V gene.

This clonotype was found many times. The rearrangement uses TRBV7-8 and TRBJ1-1, with 7 nucleotides matching TRBD1. The CDR3 has 15 amino acids. The germline CDR1 and CDR2 sequences are SGHVS and FQNEAQ. With V trimmed by 5 bases and J by 4 bases, 10 bases remained unmatched. The CDR3 DNA sequence: TGTGCCAGCAGCCAACAGGGGTCCTGGGGCACTGAAGCTTTCTTT. It is translated as CASSQQGSWGTEAFF.

This clonotype occurred a few times. The rearrangement links TRBV5-6 to TRBJ1-5, with D unclear. Germline-derived CDR1 and CDR2 are SGHDT and YYEEEE. This CDR3 contains 14 residues. The V end was cut by 1 base, the J end by 6 bases, with 11 bases between. The CDR3 spells CASSLIGPSQPQHF. In DNA form, the CDR3 reads TGTGCCAGCAGCTTGATTGGGCCAAGTCAGCCCCAGCATTTT.

This clonotype has a count of ten or more. The chain uses TRBV6-2 or TRBV6-3 and TRBJ2-2; maybe TRBD2 (6 bases). From germline, CDR1 is MNHEY and CDR2 SVGEGT. Trimming shortened V by 8 bases and J by 4 bases, and 17 bases separated the two germline ends. This CDR3 comprises 15 residues. Written as DNA, the CDR3 is TGTGCCAGCCGAAGGAGTAGCGGACTCACCGGGGAGCTGTTTTTT. Its translation is CASRRSSGLTGELFF.

In DNA, the CDR3 is TGTGCCAGCAGTTTCCCGGGACAGGGACGAAGCACCGGGGAGCTGTTTTTT. Protein: CASSFPGQGRSTGELFF. This chain uses TRBV2 with TRBJ2-2; 9 nucleotides agree with TRBD1. The J segment lost 4 bases and the V segment lost 5 bases, leaving 11 bases of the junction unmatched. In germline, CDR1 is SNHLY, CDR2 FYNNEI. The CDR3 runs 17 residues. The entire variable domain, with the rest obtained from reference TRBV2 and TRBJ2-2, is as follows: EPEVTQTPSHQVTQMGQEVILRCVPISNHLYFYWYRQILGQKVEFLVSFYNNEISEKSEIFDDQFSVERPDGSNFTLKIRSTKLEDSAMYFCASSFPGQGRSTGELFFGEGSRLTVL.